Following are 20 T cell receptor beta chains from one sample sequenced in a study of post-analysis software for immune sequencing data. Study outcomes and limitations: TRBV5-6, TRBV5-1 and TRBV20-1 belonged to a set of about 5 TRBV segments that were more frequent in patients than controls.

No antigens are known for them. Every TCR beta cDNA library bore unique molecular identifiers. One entry per CDR3 protein results from TCRdb running MiXCR on the PCR reads. Of 700,000 to 900,000 distinct CDR3 sequences detected, about half appear once; the ten largest clones hold roughly 5%. The sample consisted of blood. These receptors came from a girl aged 10 to 17 with multiple sclerosis.

CDR3 region: CSARDKFRTGISEQYF. The DNA for the CDR3 is TGCAGTGCTAGAGATAAGTTCCGGACAGGGATCAGCGAGCAGTACTTC. The V call is TRBV20-1, the J call TRBJ2-5, with 8 positions matching TRBD1. The J call may be wrong; the DNA end is better matched by TRBJ2-7. The CDR3 runs 16 residues. Germline-derived CDR1 and CDR2 are DFQATT and SNEGSKA (reference sequence).

The V gene is TRBV20-1, the J gene TRBJ2-7; tentatively, D is TRBD2 (5 bases). This CDR3 is built from 13 residues. The ends were cut back, 6 bases at V and 5 bases at J, with 17 bases in the middle. CDR1 and CDR2 (germline): DFQATT, SNEGSKA (reference sequence). CDR3 DNA sequence: TGCAGTGCCACCGGGGTGGGCCTGGACGAGCAGTACTTC. Translating gives CSATGVGLDEQYF.

The chain carries TRBV5-1 and TRBJ2-3; D is uncertain. CDR1 and CDR2 from the germline V gene are SGHRS and YFSETQ. This CDR3 contains 15 residues. V was pared by 0 bases and J by 0 bases, with 8 bases between. The CDR3 DNA reads TGCGCCAGCAGCTTGGCTCGTTCTAGCACAGATACGCAGTATTTT. This translates into CASSLARSSTDTQYF.

The count of this clonotype is one. This chain's CDR3 is CSVDTGTADTEAFF. CDR3 sequence (DNA): TGCAGCGTTGATACAGGGACTGCGGACACTGAAGCTTTCTTT. V usage is TRBV29-1 and J usage is TRBJ1-1, with a possible D match to TRBD1 (6 bases). This CDR3 is built from 14 residues. Germline CDR1 is SQVTM and CDR2 is ANQGSEA. The ends were cut back, 3 bases at V and 3 bases at J, with 14 bases in the middle.

Turning to this clonotype: Compared with germline, one end of the junction differs, possibly owing to a read error. The chain couples TRBV6-6 to TRBJ2-7; either TRBD1 or TRBD2 may supply D (5 bases each). The J call may not be correct, given that the DNA end is closer to TRBJ2-5. This CDR3 contains 14 residues. The V gene's germline CDR1 is MNHNY and CDR2 SVGAGI (reference sequence). CDR3 loop: CTSTPRTPGETQYF. The CDR3, as DNA: TGTACCAGCACCCCCCGGACTCCAGGGGAGACCCAGTACTTC.

V and J are TRBV12-3 or TRBV12-4 and TRBJ2-3; 14 nucleotides match TRBD2. Germline trimming cut 7 bases from V and 8 bases from J; bases unmatched to any gene: 11. This CDR3 has 16 residues. In DNA form, the CDR3 reads TGTGCCAGCACCCGCGGGGGGACTAGCGGGAGAGGTACGCAGTATTTT. Protein: CASTRGGTSGRGTQYF.

This chain links TRBV12-3 or TRBV12-4 with TRBJ1-5, with no clear D. Trimming removed 1 base from V and 4 bases from J, with 8 bases in between. The CDR3 has 14 amino acids. The CDR3 DNA is TGTGCCAGCAGTTTAGGGCAGACTAATCAGCCCCAGCATTTT. Residues: CASSLGQTNQPQHF.

V and J are TRBV3-1 and TRBJ1-2; D might be TRBD1 (5 bases). In germline, CDR1 is LGHDT, CDR2 YNNKEL (reference sequence). V gave up 3 bases and J gave up 8 bases, with 16 bases separating them. CDR3 length equals 14 residues. The CDR3 is CASSQGTGVVGYTF. DNA of the CDR3: TGTGCCAGCAGCCAGGGGACCGGAGTTGTGGGCTACACCTTC.

Only a few counts were recorded for this clonotype. Written as DNA, the CDR3 is TGCGCCAGCGGAGATACTAACAGGATTGGGCAGTACTTC. It encodes CASGDTNRIGQYF. This sequence joins TRBV5-1 and TRBJ2-7; tentative D call: TRBD1 (5 bases). V was clipped by 7 bases and J by 9 bases, with 20 bases between them. The length of the CDR3 is 13 residues. Germline V gene lookup returns CDR1 SGHRS and CDR2 YFSETQ.

The chain couples TRBV6-5 to TRBJ2-1; possible D gene TRBD2, 5 bases. This CDR3 region has 16 residues. Germline CDR1 and CDR2: MNHEY and SVGAGI. The V gene lost 2 bases and the J gene lost 0 bases, with 11 bases spanning the gap. In DNA, the CDR3 is TGTGCCAGCAGTTACCAGGCGGGCCTCTCCTACAATGAGCAGTTCTTC. Its protein is CASSYQAGLSYNEQFF.

The sample holds a few counts of this clonotype. The CDR3 protein is CSARGWTGEKLFF. DNA of the CDR3: TGCAGTGCTAGAGGGTGGACAGGCGAAAAACTGTTTTTT. The chain is built from TRBV20-1 and TRBJ1-4, with 7 positions matching TRBD1. After removal of 1 base from V and 8 bases from J, the junction contained 4 bases not matched to a gene. In germline, CDR1 is DFQATT, CDR2 SNEGSKA (reference sequence). The CDR3 covers 13 residues.

This clonotype was seen only a few times. The chain combines TRBV7-2 with TRBJ2-1; TRBD2 aligns across 8 bases. There are 13 residues in the CDR3. V dropped 4 bases and J dropped 7; count of bases not matched to a gene: 3. From germline, CDR1 is SGHTA and CDR2 FQGNSA. This CDR3 reads CASSSRGGNEQFF. CDR3 in DNA: TGTGCCAGCAGCTCCCGCGGGGGGAATGAGCAGTTCTTC.

This clonotype occurred a few times. The CDR3 nucleotides are TGTGCCACCAGCAGAGATTATTGGCAGGGTACAGATACGCAGTATTTT. This codes for CATSRDYWQGTDTQYF. The chain is built from TRBV15 and TRBJ2-3; maybe TRBD1 (5 bases). The CDR3 sequence is 16 residues long. Between the trimmed V and J ends, which lost 0 bases and 3 bases, there was a span of 13 bases. Per the germline V gene, CDR1 is LNHNV and CDR2 is YYDKDF (reference sequence).

The rearrangement joins TRBV7-8 to TRBJ2-5; 7 nucleotides line up with TRBD1. Losses at the gene ends were 5 bases for V and 13 bases for J; bases not matched to a gene: 16. The V gene's germline CDR1 is SGHVS and CDR2 FQNEAQ. The CDR3 runs to 14 residues. Written as DNA, the CDR3 is TGTGCCAGCAGCCCCCGGACAGGAGCCTACGAGCGGTACTTC. This codes for CASSPRTGAYERYF.

The V gene is TRBV6-1, the J gene TRBJ2-1; the match to TRBD2 covers 9 bases. J gave up 1 base and V 7 bases, and 5 bases lay outside the gene matches. Germline values: CDR1 MNHNS, CDR2 SASEGT. The CDR3 is 15 residues long. CDR3 in amino acids: CASIGREGSYNEQFF. The DNA of the CDR3 is TGTGCCAGCATCGGGCGGGAGGGGTCCTACAATGAGCAGTTCTTC.

The chain's CDR3 is CASSLDLSGTGGVGSYNEQFF. CDR3 in DNA: TGTGCCAGCAGCTTAGATCTATCCGGGACGGGAGGAGTCGGCTCCTACAATGAGCAGTTCTTC. V is TRBV7-6 and J is TRBJ2-1; 7 bases fit TRBD2. V was clipped by 1 base and J by 0 bases; unmatched bases: 18. The CDR3 is 21 amino acids. Germline lookup yields CDR1 SGHVS and CDR2 FNYEAQ.

The chain carries TRBV20-1 and TRBJ2-5; no clear D gene. The DNA end is more similar to TRBJ2-7, so the J call may be wrong. The CDR3 has 14 residues. Germline values: CDR1 DFQATT, CDR2 SNEGSKA (reference sequence). The CDR3 spells CSALDPTAPYEQYF. DNA of the CDR3: TGCAGTGCCTTGGATCCCACGGCCCCATACGAGCAGTACTTC.

The CDR3, as DNA: TGCAGCGTTGACTTCCGGGACACCGATAAACCGAACTATGGCTACACCTTC. Translation: CSVDFRDTDKPNYGYTF. The J gene is TRBJ1-2, the V gene TRBV29-1; TRBD1 might be the D (6 bases). This CDR3 region has 17 residues. With 3 bases removed from V and 2 bases from J, the gap between germline ends came to 22 bases. Germline CDR1 is SQVTM and CDR2 is ANQGSEA.

This chain uses TRBV6-5 with TRBJ2-5, with D uncertain. The DNA end favors TRBJ2-7, so the J call may be wrong. Germline V CDR1 and CDR2: MNHEY, SVGAGI. CDR3 length: 13 residues. The CDR3: CASSYIGAYEQYF. CDR3 nucleotide sequence: TGTGCCAGCAGTTACATTGGCGCTTACGAGCAGTACTTC.

The genes are TRBV7-9 and TRBJ2-5; no reliable D call. Germline V gene lookup returns CDR1 SEHNR and CDR2 FQNEAQ (reference sequence). CDR3 length equals 14 residues. Trimming removed 4 bases at V and 1 base at J, with 10 bases between. The CDR3 DNA reads TGTGCCAGCAGCTCTTCAAGATCCCAAGAGACCCAGTACTTC. This codes for CASSSSRSQETQYF.